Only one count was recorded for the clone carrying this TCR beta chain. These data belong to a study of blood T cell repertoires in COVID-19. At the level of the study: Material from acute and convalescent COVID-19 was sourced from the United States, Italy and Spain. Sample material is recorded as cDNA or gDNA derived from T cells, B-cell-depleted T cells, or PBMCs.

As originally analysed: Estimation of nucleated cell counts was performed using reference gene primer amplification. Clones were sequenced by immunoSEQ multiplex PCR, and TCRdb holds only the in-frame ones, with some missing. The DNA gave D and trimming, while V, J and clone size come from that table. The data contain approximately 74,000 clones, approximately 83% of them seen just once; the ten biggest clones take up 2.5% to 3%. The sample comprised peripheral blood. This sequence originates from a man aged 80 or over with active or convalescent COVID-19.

The DNA of the CDR3 is TGTGCCAGCAGCGTACGACAGGGGGCGCGTGATACGCAGTATTTT. It yields the protein CASSVRQGARDTQYF. This chain connects TRBV9 to TRBJ2-3, with 10 nucleotides matching TRBD1. CDR1 and CDR2 (germline): SGDLS, YYNGEE. The junction had 5 bases not matched to a gene; V was cut back by 1 base and J by 6 bases. This CDR3 contains 15 residues.